A selection of T cell receptor beta chains follows, all from one sample in a study of control samples from healthy donors and cancer patients. Clones were read by immunoSEQ multiplex PCR, and TCRdb kept only the in-frame ones, dropping some. The table records about 140,000 clones, about 90% of them present only once. Specimen: blood. The receptors originated from a man aged 18 to 30 in good health. Both conserved end residues are part of each CDR3. D genes are given only for firm matches. Clone size is not always given. Where it is, it says once, few, many or a class for expanded clones.

TRBD2 TRBJ2-5 - TRBV18 CASSPNGLLAGTQETQYF TGTGCCAGCTCACCAAATGGGTTGCTAGCGGGGACCCAAGAGACCCAGTACTTC
TRBD1 TRBJ1-1 - TRBV19 CASSGQGVTEAFF TGTGCCAGTAGCGGACAGGGGGTAACTGAAGCTTTCTTT
- TRBJ1-1 - TRBV5-1 CASSLVLDAEAFF TGCGCCAGCAGCTTGGTGCTGGACGCTGAAGCTTTCTTT
- TRBJ1-1 - TRBV27 CASSLSGRAAEAFF TGTGCCAGCAGTTTATCCGGCAGGGCCGCTGAAGCTTTCTTT
TRBD2 TRBJ2-3 - TRBV6-4 CASSVTSGGTVQYF TGTGCCAGCAGTGTTACTAGCGGGGGGACCGTTCAGTATTTT
- TRBJ2-2 - TRBV21-1 CASSKVRRGHRTGELFF TGTGCCAGCAGCAAAGTACGTCGGGGGCATCGCACCGGGGAGCTGTTTTTT
TRBD2 TRBJ2-1 - TRBV3-1/TRBV3-2 CASTLTSGGDREQFF TGTGCCAGCACCCTCACTAGCGGGGGGGACAGGGAGCAGTTCTTC
TRBD1 TRBJ1-1 - TRBV5-1 CASSWPLGGGLVNTEAFF TGCGCCAGCAGCTGGCCCCTGGGAGGGGGCTTGGTGAACACTGAAGCTTTCTTT
- TRBJ1-3 - TRBV2 CASSVFGGSGNTIYF TGTGCCAGCAGTGTCTTCGGTGGATCCGGAAACACCATATATTTT
- TRBJ2-7 - TRBV5-1 CASTTGNQGYEQYF TGCGCCAGCACCACCGGGAATCAGGGGTACGAGCAGTACTTC
- TRBJ2-7 - TRBV9 CASSVEGTATYEQYF TGTGCCAGCAGCGTTGAAGGGACGGCTACCTACGAGCAGTACTTC
- TRBJ2-7 once TRBV4-1 CASSQTDRSSYEQYF TGCGCCAGCAGCCAAACTGACAGGAGCTCCTACGAGCAGTACTTC
- TRBJ2-3 - TRBV24-1 CATSDRRHTDTQYF TGTGCCACCAGTGATAGACGACACACAGATACGCAGTATTTT
TRBD1 TRBJ2-7 once TRBV12-3/TRBV12-4 CASSPRGRHEQYF TGTGCCAGCAGTCCTAGGGGGCGCCACGAGCAGTACTTC
- TRBJ1-1 - TRBV10-3 CAIRRDLIPSNLGKAFF TGTGCCATCAGACGTGATCTGATACCATCAAACTTGGGGAAAGCTTTCTTT
- TRBJ2-3 - TRBV7-9 CASTPSSLSSTDTQYF TGTGCCAGCACCCCTAGCTCATTGTCTAGCACAGATACGCAGTATTTT
TRBD2 TRBJ2-7 once TRBV3-1/TRBV3-2 CASSQTSGGYEQYF TGTGCCAGCAGCCAAACTAGCGGGGGTTACGAGCAGTACTTC
- TRBJ2-3 - TRBV29-1 CSVELSGVNTDTQYF TGCAGCGTTGAATTAAGTGGGGTAAACACAGATACGCAGTATTTT
- TRBJ1-6 - TRBV24-1 CATSGTYNSPLHF TGTGCCACCAGTGGAACGTATAATTCACCCCTCCACTTT
- TRBJ1-2 - TRBV4-2 CASSVGGTGYTF TGTGCCAGCAGCGTCGGCGGGACCGGCTACACCTTC
- TRBJ1-2 - TRBV7-2 CASSPVSGYTF TGTGCCAGCAGCCCTGTATCTGGCTACACCTTC
TRBD1 TRBJ1-6 few TRBV7-9 CASSSQGVGSPLHF TGTGCCAGCAGCTCGCAGGGGGTCGGTTCACCCCTCCACTTT